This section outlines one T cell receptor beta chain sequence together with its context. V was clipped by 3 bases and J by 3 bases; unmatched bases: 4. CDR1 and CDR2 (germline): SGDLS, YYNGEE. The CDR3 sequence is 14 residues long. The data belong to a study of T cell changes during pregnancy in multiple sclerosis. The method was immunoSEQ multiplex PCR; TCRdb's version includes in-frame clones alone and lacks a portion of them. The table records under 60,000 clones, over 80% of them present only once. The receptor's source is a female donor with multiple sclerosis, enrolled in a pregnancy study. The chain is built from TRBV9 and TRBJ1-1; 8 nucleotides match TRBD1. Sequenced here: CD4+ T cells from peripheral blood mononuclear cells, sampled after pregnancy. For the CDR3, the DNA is TGTGCCAGCAGCGCCCAGACAGGGGACACTGAAGCTTTCTTT. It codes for CASSAQTGDTEAFF.